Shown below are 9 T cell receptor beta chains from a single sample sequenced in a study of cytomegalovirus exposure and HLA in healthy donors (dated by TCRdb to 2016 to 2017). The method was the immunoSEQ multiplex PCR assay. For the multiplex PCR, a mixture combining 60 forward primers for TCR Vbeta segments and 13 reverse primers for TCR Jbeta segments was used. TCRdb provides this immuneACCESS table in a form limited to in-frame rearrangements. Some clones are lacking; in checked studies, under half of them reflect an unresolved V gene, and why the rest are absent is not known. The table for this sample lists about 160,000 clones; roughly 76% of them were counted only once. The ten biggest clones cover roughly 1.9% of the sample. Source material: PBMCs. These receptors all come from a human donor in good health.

CDR3: CASSMGHLYEQYF. The CDR3 bases are TGTGCCAGTAGTATGGGACACCTCTACGAGCAGTACTTC. The chain is built from TRBV19 and TRBJ2-7; TRBD1 might be the D (6 bases). CDR3 size: 13 residues. Germline loops: CDR1 LNHDA, CDR2 SQIVND (reference sequence). Trimming took off 3 bases at V and 3 bases at J, with 9 bases between the two ends. Full variable domain (remainder filled in from reference TRBV19 and TRBJ2-7): DGGITQSPKYLFRKEGQNVTLSCEQNLNHDAMYWYRQDPGQGLRLIYYSQIVNDFQKGDIAEGYSVSREKKESFPLTVTSAQKNPTAFYLCASSMGHLYEQYFGPGTRLTVT.

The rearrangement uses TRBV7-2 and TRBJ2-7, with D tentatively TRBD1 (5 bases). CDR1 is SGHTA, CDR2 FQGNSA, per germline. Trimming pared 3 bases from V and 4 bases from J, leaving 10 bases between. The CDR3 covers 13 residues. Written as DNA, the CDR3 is TGTGCCAGCAGCTTGCAGGGCAAGTACGAGCAGTACTTC. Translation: CASSLQGKYEQYF.

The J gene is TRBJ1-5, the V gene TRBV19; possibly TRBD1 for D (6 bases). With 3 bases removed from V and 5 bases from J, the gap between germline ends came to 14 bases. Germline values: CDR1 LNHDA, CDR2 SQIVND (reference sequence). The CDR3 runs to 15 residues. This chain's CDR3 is CASSMAQGNHQPQHF. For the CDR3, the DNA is TGTGCCAGTAGTATGGCACAGGGTAATCATCAGCCCCAGCATTTT. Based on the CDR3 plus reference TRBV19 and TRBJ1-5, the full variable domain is DGGITQSPKYLFRKEGQNVTLSCEQNLNHDAMYWYRQDPGQGLRLIYYSQIVNDFQKGDIAEGYSVSREKKESFPLTVTSAQKNPTAFYLCASSMAQGNHQPQHFGDGTRLSIL.

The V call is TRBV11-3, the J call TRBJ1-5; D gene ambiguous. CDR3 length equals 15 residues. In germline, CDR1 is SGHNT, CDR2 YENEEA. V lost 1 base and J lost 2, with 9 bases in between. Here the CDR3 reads CASSLGSGRNQPQHF. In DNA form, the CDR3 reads TGTGCCAGCAGCTTAGGTTCCGGTCGCAATCAGCCCCAGCATTTT.

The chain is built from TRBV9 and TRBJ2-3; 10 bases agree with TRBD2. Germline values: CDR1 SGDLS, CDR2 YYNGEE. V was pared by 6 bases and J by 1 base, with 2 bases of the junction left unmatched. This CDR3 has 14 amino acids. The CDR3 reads CASTAGGGTDTQYF. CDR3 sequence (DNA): TGTGCCAGCACAGCGGGGGGGGGCACAGATACGCAGTATTTT.

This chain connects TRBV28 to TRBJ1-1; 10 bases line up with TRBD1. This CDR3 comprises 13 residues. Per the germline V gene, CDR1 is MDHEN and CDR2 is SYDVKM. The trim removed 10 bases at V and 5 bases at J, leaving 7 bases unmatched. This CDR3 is CATLGQGGTEAFF. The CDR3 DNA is TGTGCCACCCTCGGACAGGGGGGGACTGAAGCTTTCTTT.

This chain's CDR3 is CASTFRTGLTEAFF. In DNA, the CDR3 is TGTGCCAGCACCTTCAGGACAGGCTTAACTGAAGCTTTCTTT. V is TRBV2 and J is TRBJ1-1; 7 nucleotides agree with TRBD1. V was clipped by 7 bases and J by 5 bases; unmatched bases: 10. This CDR3 region has 14 residues. Germline V lookup: CDR1 SNHLY, CDR2 FYNNEI.

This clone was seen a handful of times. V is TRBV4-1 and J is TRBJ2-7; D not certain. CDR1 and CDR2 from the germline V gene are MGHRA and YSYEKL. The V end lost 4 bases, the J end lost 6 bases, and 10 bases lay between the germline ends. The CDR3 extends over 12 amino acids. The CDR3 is CASSLHSGEQYF. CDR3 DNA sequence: TGCGCCAGCAGCCTTCACTCCGGCGAGCAGTACTTC.

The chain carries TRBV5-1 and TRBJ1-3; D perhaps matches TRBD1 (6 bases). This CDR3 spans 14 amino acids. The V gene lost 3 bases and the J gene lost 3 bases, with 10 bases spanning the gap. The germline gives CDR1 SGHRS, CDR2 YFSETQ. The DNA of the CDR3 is TGCGCCAGCAGCTCAGGGGCGATTGGAAACACCATATATTTT. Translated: CASSSGAIGNTIYF.